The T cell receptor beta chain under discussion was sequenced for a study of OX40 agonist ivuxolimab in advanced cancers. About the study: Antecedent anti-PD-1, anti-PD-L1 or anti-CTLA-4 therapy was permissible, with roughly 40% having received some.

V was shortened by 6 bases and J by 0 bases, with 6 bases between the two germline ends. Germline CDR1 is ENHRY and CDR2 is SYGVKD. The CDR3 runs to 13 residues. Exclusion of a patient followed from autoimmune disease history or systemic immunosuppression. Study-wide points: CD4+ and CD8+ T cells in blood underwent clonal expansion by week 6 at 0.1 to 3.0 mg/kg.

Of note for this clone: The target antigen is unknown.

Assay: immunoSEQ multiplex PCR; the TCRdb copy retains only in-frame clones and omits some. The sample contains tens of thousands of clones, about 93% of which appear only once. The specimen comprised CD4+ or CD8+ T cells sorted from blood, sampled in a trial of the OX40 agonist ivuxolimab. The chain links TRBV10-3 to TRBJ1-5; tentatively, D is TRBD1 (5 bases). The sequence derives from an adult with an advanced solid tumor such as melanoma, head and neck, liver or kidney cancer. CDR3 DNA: TGTGCCATCAGGGGGGATAGCAATCAGCCCCAGCATTTT. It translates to CAIRGDSNQPQHF.